Presented here are 24 T cell receptor beta chains from one specimen sequenced in a study of blood T cells in healthy people across ages. The authors ran a second PCR of 7 to 11 cycles using a sample-barcoded 5' primer and a J-beta primer mix. Each CDR3 protein gets one entry after TCRdb re-called the 5' RACE reads with MiXCR. This table has around 1,700,000 distinct CDR3 sequences, about 30% appearing once. Source material: blood. Receptors originate from a woman aged 25-40 years in good health.

Comments on this clonotype: This may stem from a read error, because a much larger clone lies one nucleotide away. This sequence joins TRBV5-1 and TRBJ2-1; D may be TRBD1 (6 bases). This CDR3 contains 14 residues. Deletions cut 4 bases from V and 10 bases from J, with 18 bases between. Germline CDR1 SGHRS, CDR2 YFSETQ. The CDR3 protein is CASSTGTQGHEQFF. CDR3 coding DNA: TGCGCCAGCAGCACCGGGACACAGGGACACGAGCAGTTCTTC.

In its sample, this clonotype was seen a few times. The chain is built from TRBV20-1 and TRBJ2-1; D not certain. This CDR3 has 13 amino acids. V shed 3 bases and J shed 7 bases, with 13 bases lying between them. CDR1 and CDR2 (germline): DFQATT, SNEGSKA (reference sequence). CDR3 sequence (DNA): TGCAGTGCTAGCGATCTGACTGGTAATGAGCAGTTCTTC. It codes for CSASDLTGNEQFF.

In its sample, this clonotype was seen a few times. V and J are TRBV6-2 or TRBV6-3 and TRBJ2-3; 11 bases line up with TRBD2. This CDR3 is 18 amino acids long. The V gene's germline CDR1 is MNHEY and CDR2 SVGEGT. V shed 4 bases, J shed 4 bases, and the junction held 13 bases outside the gene matches. The CDR3 DNA sequence: TGTGCCAGCAGTTCATACAACGCGAGACTAGCGGGACCAGATACGCAGTATTTT. Translated: CASSSYNARLAGPDTQYF.

Of note for this clonotype: One junction end does not reproduce the germline sequence, and a read error may be involved. This sequence joins TRBV4-1 and TRBJ2-7; 8 bases line up with TRBD1. The CDR3 has 16 amino acids. The germline CDR1 and CDR2 sequences are MGHRA and YSYEKL. The CDR3 loop is CASSHRQGNPSSEQYF. The DNA for the CDR3 is TGCGCCAGCAGCCATCGACAGGGGAACCCTTCCTCCGAGCAGTACTTC.

This clonotype was seen repeatedly, ten times or more. The genes are TRBV12-3 or TRBV12-4 and TRBJ1-1; D uncertain. The CDR3 runs to 12 residues. V lost 6 bases and J lost 0, with 5 bases in between. The CDR3 spells CASSFMNTEAFF. In DNA, the CDR3 is TGTGCCAGCAGCTTCATGAACACTGAAGCTTTCTTT.

Remarks on this clonotype: One end of the junction fails to match germline, which may point to a read error. The rearrangement links TRBV7-9 to TRBJ2-5, with 7 bases that match TRBD1. The CDR3 covers 15 residues. CDR1 and CDR2 (germline): SEHNR, FQNEAQ (reference sequence). The DNA of the CDR3 is TGTGCCTGCAGCTTGACCGGGACAGCCTTTTACGGGCAGTACTTC. Translating gives CACSLTGTAFYGQYF.

The chain is built from TRBV12-3 or TRBV12-4 and TRBJ1-2; 9 bases are a match to TRBD1. The CDR3 is 16 residues long. The J segment lost 0 bases and the V segment lost 6 bases, leaving 8 bases of the junction unmatched. Here the CDR3 reads CASSSGTGPPNYGYTF. CDR3 DNA sequence: TGTGCCAGCAGCTCCGGGACAGGGCCCCCTAACTATGGCTACACCTTC.

The chain is built from TRBV11-2 and TRBJ2-7, with D possibly being TRBD2 (6 bases). Germline CDR1 and CDR2: SGHAT and FQNNGV. The CDR3 sequence is 15 residues long. V lost 1 base and J 4 bases, leaving 14 bases between the germline ends. CDR3 sequence (DNA): TGTGCCAGCAGCTTAGTTCTAGCGACGGTTTACGAGCAGTACTTC. It specifies CASSLVLATVYEQYF.

V usage is TRBV7-9 and J usage is TRBJ1-2, with a weak D call TRBD1 (6 bases). CDR1 and CDR2 from the germline V gene are SEHNR and FQNEAQ (reference sequence). Trimming cost V 5 bases and J 8 bases, with 15 bases left between them. The CDR3 extends over 13 amino acids. The CDR3 DNA is TGTGCCAGCAGCCCGGACAGCTTAAAGGGCTACACCTTC. Amino acid sequence: CASSPDSLKGYTF.

Notes on this clonotype: At one boundary the junction diverges from the germline segment, which might be a read error. CDR3 nucleotides: TGTAGTGCTAGAGATGAACAGAAAAACACCGGGGAGCTGTTTTTT. As protein: CSARDEQKNTGELFF. The rearrangement joins TRBV20-1 to TRBJ2-2, with D uncertain. CDR3 size: 15 residues. Germline lookup yields CDR1 DFQATT and CDR2 SNEGSKA (reference sequence).

This clonotype showed up many times. The rearrangement joins TRBV2 to TRBJ2-5, with D possibly TRBD1 on 5 matching bases. Germline V gene sequence: CDR1 SNHLY, CDR2 FYNNEI. V gave up 6 bases and J gave up 4 bases, with 15 bases separating them. CDR3 length equals 14 residues. CDR3 region: CASRETDPLETQYF. Here the CDR3 DNA reads TGTGCCAGCAGGGAGACAGACCCATTAGAGACCCAGTACTTC.

This clonotype was counted many times. V and J are TRBV7-3 and TRBJ1-1, with a weak D call TRBD1 (5 bases). The germline V and J ends were trimmed by 1 base and 5 bases, with 8 bases remaining between them. The CDR3 sequence is 13 residues long. The V gene's germline CDR1 is SGHTA and CDR2 FQGTGA. The CDR3 DNA follows: TGTGCCAGCAGCTTAATGGGACCTACTGAAGCTTTCTTT. Translated: CASSLMGPTEAFF.

As regards this clonotype: Since a much larger clone is just one base distant, this may be a read error. The chain links TRBV20-1 to TRBJ2-5; D not certain. Germline V gene lookup returns CDR1 DFQATT and CDR2 SNEGSKA (reference sequence). The length of the CDR3 is 12 residues. The V end was cut by 3 bases, the J end by 11 bases, with 16 bases between. The CDR3 here is CSASNQYNEQYF. In nucleotides, the CDR3 is TGCAGTGCTAGCAACCAATACAATGAGCAGTACTTC.

This clonotype occurred once. The rearrangement links TRBV12-3 or TRBV12-4 to TRBJ2-3; 11 nucleotides line up with TRBD1. This CDR3 comprises 16 residues. The V gene end was trimmed by 10 bases and the J gene end by 3 bases; junction bases not matched to a gene: 12. CDR3 nucleotide sequence: TGTGCCACCCGAAGGTCCGGGACAGGGGGGACAGATACGCAGTATTTT. This translates into CATRRSGTGGTDTQYF.

This clonotype was observed a handful of times. This chain uses TRBV12-3 or TRBV12-4 with TRBJ2-3; D is unresolved. The CDR3 consists of 15 residues. V was pared by 5 bases and J by 0 bases, with 12 bases between. The CDR3 DNA follows: TGTGCCAGCAGTCCTCAGGTGACTAGCACAGATACGCAGTATTTT. Protein: CASSPQVTSTDTQYF.

The chain has TRBV27 and TRBJ1-1; 7 nucleotides align to TRBD1. This CDR3 is 14 amino acids long. Trimming took 5 bases from V and 4 from J; bases not matched to a gene: 7. Germline values: CDR1 MNHEY, CDR2 SMNVEV (reference sequence). CDR3 nucleotides: TGTGCCAGCAGTCTGGGACAGTCGAGCACTGAAGCTTTCTTT. Its translation is CASSLGQSSTEAFF.

Concerning this clonotype itself: Sequence at one end of the junction differs from germline and may be a read error. This chain uses TRBV9 with TRBJ2-2; no firm D call. This CDR3 is built from 15 residues. CDR1 is SGDLS and CDR2 is YYNGEE in the germline V gene. The CDR3 loop is CASSGSTTGSGELFF. The CDR3 coding sequence is TGCGCCAGCAGTGGGTCGACAACCGGGTCCGGGGAGCTGTTTTTT. Full variable domain (outside the CDR3, taken from reference TRBV9 and TRBJ2-2): DSGVTQTPKHLITATGQRVTLRCSPRSGDLSVYWYQQSLDQGLQFLIQYYNGEERAKGNILERFSAQQFPDLHSELNLSSLELGDSALYFCASSGSTTGSGELFFGEGSRLTVL.

This clonotype occurred many times. The gene calls are TRBV10-3 and TRBJ2-5; D not resolved. V was shortened by 5 bases and J by 1 base, with 14 bases between the two germline ends. This CDR3 region has 15 residues. Germline assignment: CDR1 ENHRY and CDR2 SYGVKD. This CDR3 is CAISPQAATQETQYF. The CDR3 DNA reads as TGTGCCATCAGTCCCCAGGCAGCTACCCAAGAGACCCAGTACTTC.

In this sample, this clonotype turned up a few times. The J gene is TRBJ2-1, the V gene TRBV11-2; the match to TRBD1 covers 8 bases. CDR1 SGHAT and CDR2 FQNNGV come from the germline V gene. The CDR3 extends over 18 amino acids. Losses at the gene ends were 3 bases for V and 8 bases for J; bases not matched to a gene: 18. The chain's CDR3 is CASSFLPLGVRGLDEQFF. The CDR3 nucleotides read TGTGCCAGCAGCTTCCTCCCCCTGGGGGTCAGGGGGCTGGATGAGCAGTTCTTC. Using reference TRBV11-2 and TRBJ2-1 for the parts outside the CDR3, the full variable domain is EAGVAQSPRYKIIEKRQSVAFWCNPISGHATLYWYQQILGQGPKLLIQFQNNGVVDDSQLPKDRFSAERLKGVDSTLKIQPAKLEDSAVYLCASSFLPLGVRGLDEQFFGPGTRLTVL.

The V and J genes are TRBV27 and TRBJ1-1, with 8 bases identical to TRBD1. The CDR3 covers 13 residues. Germline assignment: CDR1 MNHEY and CDR2 SMNVEV (reference sequence). V trimming: 9 bases; J trimming: 5 bases; junction bases outside the gene matches: 8. The DNA for the CDR3 is TGTGCCAGTTTCACAGGGGGAGGGACTGAAGCTTTCTTT. Its translation is CASFTGGGTEAFF.

This clonotype was observed a few times. This chain connects TRBV29-1 to TRBJ2-5; D remains unclear. V gave up 8 bases and J gave up 7 bases, with 14 bases separating them. This CDR3 contains 11 residues. Germline CDR1 and CDR2: SQVTM and ANQGSEA. The CDR3 region has the DNA TGCAGCACCTTGACGGAAGGGACCCAGTACTTC. It codes for CSTLTEGTQYF.

Turning to this clonotype: At one end, the junction sequence differs from germline, possibly due to a read error. The rearrangement uses TRBV7-9 and TRBJ2-3; TRBD2 matches at 7 bases. CDR1 SEHNR and CDR2 FQNEAQ come from the germline V gene (reference sequence). This CDR3 is built from 14 residues. In DNA, the CDR3 is TGTGCCGGCAGGGTGGGAGGGCCTACAGATACGCAGTATTTT. Protein: CAGRVGGPTDTQYF. Using reference TRBV7-9 and TRBJ2-3 for the parts outside the CDR3, the full variable domain is DTGVSQNPRHKITKRGQNVTFRCDPISEHNRLYWYRQTLGQGPEFLTYFQNEAQLEKSRLLSDRFSAERPKGSFSTLEIQRTEQGDSAMYLCAGRVGGPTDTQYFGPGTRLTVL.

V gene TRBV11-1 combines with J gene TRBJ2-3; 7 nucleotides line up with TRBD2. Trimming removed 3 bases from V and 0 bases from J; junction bases left unmatched: 6. Germline lookup yields CDR1 SGHAT and CDR2 FQDESV (reference sequence). There are 16 residues in the CDR3. The CDR3 sequence: CASSFGRGTSTDTQYF. CDR3 sequence (DNA): TGTGCCAGCAGCTTCGGGCGGGGGACGAGCACAGATACGCAGTATTTT. The whole variable domain, remainder taken from reference TRBV11-1 and TRBJ2-3, is EAEVAQSPRYKITEKSQAVAFWCDPISGHATLYWYRQILGQGPELLVQFQDESVVDDSQLPKDRFSAERLKGVDSTLKIQPAELGDSAMYLCASSFGRGTSTDTQYFGPGTRLTVL.

The V call is TRBV20-1, the J call TRBJ1-1; D uncertain. Germline V lookup: CDR1 DFQATT, CDR2 SNEGSKA (reference sequence). V was pared by 0 bases and J by 1 base, with 9 bases between. There are 14 residues in the CDR3. CDR3: CSARDILRNTEAFF. CDR3 DNA: TGCAGTGCTAGAGACATTCTTAGGAACACTGAAGCTTTCTTT.